This TCR beta chain was sequenced in a study of HIV-infected patients and healthy controls. Study details: About 65% of the sixteen became undetectable by the second bleed, and all after another year of therapy. Study-wide results and limits: Untreated HIV+ repertoires had roughly threefold fewer distinct CDR3s and lower Shannon diversity than healthy controls. Healthy controls carried many MAIT alpha-chain CDR3s, while HIV+ repertoires had few.

V shed 4 bases and J 5 bases; nucleotides not matched to a gene: 7. Germline CDR1 is SGHDT and CDR2 is YYEEEE. CDR3 size: 14 residues. Whole blood was used without fractionation, so all unsorted peripheral T cells were included. The table lists this clonotype with many counts. As yet, its antigen is unknown. Alpha and beta constant-region primers primed reverse transcription of about 500 ng RNA. Each of the alpha and beta chains got its own library through chain-specific third strand synthesis with indices. TCRdb re-called the 5' RACE reads through MiXCR, storing one row per CDR3 protein. The sample yields approximately 9,600 distinct CDR3 sequences, about 5.2% seen once.

The clonotype originates from an adult with HIV infection. The V gene is TRBV5-6, the J gene TRBJ2-3; 7 nucleotides match TRBD1. The source material was blood, sampled before antiretroviral therapy. The DNA of the CDR3 is TGTGCCAGCAGCATGGTAGGGGGCCGAGATACGCAGTATTTT. The encoded protein is CASSMVGGRDTQYF.